This T cell receptor (beta chain) was obtained from a study of blood T cells in healthy people across ages. The CDR3 is made up of 15 amino acids. In germline, CDR1 is MDHEN, CDR2 SYDVKM. A word on this clonotype: Mismatch with germline at one junction end may stem from a read error.

The donors, healthy Caucasians from Russia, were aged roughly 6 to 90. Each sample yielded at least 6 micrograms of PBMC total RNA. Through a sample-barcoded 5' primer and a J-beta primer mix, a second PCR was run for roughly 6 to 11 cycles. One entry per CDR3 protein results from TCRdb running MiXCR on the 5' RACE reads. The data hold 1.5 million to 2 million distinct CDR3 sequences, with roughly 52% observed a single time. Material for sequencing was blood. The J gene is TRBJ1-5, the V gene TRBV28; D is undetermined. This TCR came from a woman between 40 and 55 years old in good health. The CDR3 DNA is TGTGCCAGCAGTGCTACCGGTGTTAGCAATCAGCCCCGGCATTTT. It yields the protein CASSATGVSNQPRHF.